The rows below give T cell receptor beta chains drawn from one sample of a study of graft-versus-host responses after intestinal transplantation. These receptors' targets are unknown. Assay used: immunoSEQ multiplex PCR; TCRdb lists only in-frame clones, some missing. The table lists some 93,000 clones, about 91% of them singletons. Sequenced here: unstimulated CD8+ T cells sorted from spleen or lymph node cells, sampled before intestinal transplant. These TCRs come from a human donor who received an intestinal transplant. Each CDR3 is given with its conserved first and last residue. A D gene is named only where the DNA matches it firmly. Expanded clones are given a class, and other clones once, few, many or no size at all.

TRBV27	TRBD1	-	TRBJ2-1	TGTGCCAGCACCCCCAAAGGACAGGGCTACAATGAGCAGTTCTTC	CASTPKGQGYNEQFF
TRBV7-9	TRBD1	-	TRBJ1-5	TGTGCCAGCAGCTTCGGGACAGGGGGCATCCAGCCCCAGCATTTT	CASSFGTGGIQPQHF
TRBV6-5	TRBD2	-	TRBJ2-1	TGTGCCAGCAGTTACTCTCTAGCGGGAGCCTACAATGAGCAGTTCTTC	CASSYSLAGAYNEQFF
TRBV19	-	-	TRBJ2-7	TGTGCCAGTAGTTTTGCGGTTAACTACGAGCAGTACTTC	CASSFAVNYEQYF
TRBV15	TRBD2	-	TRBJ2-3	TGTGCCACCAGCGGGTCACTAGCGGGGCCCGATACGCAGTATTTT	CATSGSLAGPDTQYF
TRBV5-1	-	-	TRBJ2-7	TGCGCCAGCAGCTTGGGAGGGCGCTACGAGCAGTACTTC	CASSLGGRYEQYF
TRBV4-1	TRBD1	once	TRBJ1-2	TGCGCCAGCAGCCCCCGGCGGCAGGGGGGTTTGGGCTACACCTTC	CASSPRRQGGLGYTF
TRBV7-8	-	-	TRBJ1-1	TGTGCCAGCATGGAGACCAGCAACACTGAAGCTTTCTTT	CASMETSNTEAFF
TRBV19	TRBD1	-	TRBJ1-5	TGTGCCAGTAGTTTCCGGGACAGGGGACATCAGCCCCAGCATTTT	CASSFRDRGHQPQHF
TRBV29-1	TRBD2	-	TRBJ2-3	TGCAGCGTTGGCCGGGCTCTGGGGGGGGTAGATACGCAGTATTTT	CSVGRALGGVDTQYF
TRBV30	-	once	TRBJ1-2	TGTGCCTGGATCTTACCTGGGGGCAAGGGTGGCTACACCTTC	CAWILPGGKGGYTF
TRBV2	TRBD2	-	TRBJ2-2	TGTGCCAGCAGTGAATGGAGACTAGCGGGAGCCACGAACACCGGGGAGCTGTTTTTT	CASSEWRLAGATNTGELFF
TRBV7-9	TRBD1	-	TRBJ2-1	TGTGCCAGCAGCTCCCCCTTGGGGGACAGGGGGCGAAATGAGCAGTTCTTC	CASSSPLGDRGRNEQFF
TRBV7-9	-	-	TRBJ1-5	TGTGCCAGCAGCTTCGGCACAGGGTCATGGCGCAATCAGCCCCAGCATTTT	CASSFGTGSWRNQPQHF
TRBV6-5	-	-	TRBJ2-1	TGTGCCAGCAGTTACTCTACTCGAAGCTCCTACAATGAGCAGTTCTTC	CASSYSTRSSYNEQFF
TRBV6-1	-	-	TRBJ2-7	TGTGCCAGCAGTGAAGGGCCAGGGGCCGGCGAGTACGAGCAGTACTTC	CASSEGPGAGEYEQYF
TRBV10-1	-	-	TRBJ1-1	TGCGCCAGCAGTGACAGGGGCACTGAAGCTTTCTTT	CASSDRGTEAFF
TRBV4-3	TRBD2	-	TRBJ2-5	TGCGCCAGCAGCCAAGAACGGAAAGCGGGGGAGACCCAGTACTTC	CASSQERKAGETQYF
TRBV27	TRBD2	-	TRBJ2-5	TGTGCCAGCAGTTTATTCCCTAGCGGGGGACTCCAAGAGACCCAGTACTTC	CASSLFPSGGLQETQYF
TRBV7-9	TRBD1	-	TRBJ1-2	TGTGCCAGCAGCTTACCGACAGGGGCCTATGGCTACACCTTC	CASSLPTGAYGYTF
TRBV5-1	TRBD1	-	TRBJ1-1	TGCGCCAGCAGCTCCCTGACAGGGGTTAACACTGAAGCTTTCTTT	CASSSLTGVNTEAFF
TRBV16	-	-	TRBJ1-5	TGTGCCAGCAGCCAATCGTCAGGTGGGCCGCAGCCCCAGCATTTT	CASSQSSGGPQPQHF
TRBV11-2	-	-	TRBJ2-7	TGTGCCAGCAGCTTAGATGTTCCGGGGGGCAGTTCCTACGAGCAGTACTTC	CASSLDVPGGSSYEQYF
TRBV7-9	TRBD1	once	TRBJ1-1	TGTGCCAGCAGCTTAGATCCCGGGACAGAAACTGAAGCTTTCTTT	CASSLDPGTETEAFF
TRBV7-9	-	-	TRBJ2-5	TGTGCCAGCAGCGCCCAGGGTGGGGCGGACCAAGAGACCCAGTACTTC	CASSAQGGADQETQYF
TRBV6-5	-	-	TRBJ2-3	TGTGCCAGCAGTTACGGACTCCATGACACAGATACGCAGTATTTT	CASSYGLHDTDTQYF
TRBV5-6	-	-	TRBJ1-5	TGTGCCAGCAGCTCCCAGGGGATGGGCAATCAGCCCCAGCATTTT	CASSSQGMGNQPQHF
TRBV6-5	TRBD1	once	TRBJ2-2	TGTGCCAGCAGGGACAGGGTCACCGGGGAGCTGTTTTTT	CASRDRVTGELFF
TRBV4-1	-	-	TRBJ1-1	TGCGCCAGCAGCCAAGATGGAGTGTTTAACACTGAAGCTTTCTTT	CASSQDGVFNTEAFF
TRBV2	-	-	TRBJ1-1	TGTGCCAGCAGGGGGAGGGGCTTGATAACTGAAGCTTTCTTT	CASRGRGLITEAFF
TRBV7-9	TRBD1	-	TRBJ2-2	TGTGCCAGCAGCTCATCCGTGGGACAGCTAAACACCGGGGAGCTGTTTTTT	CASSSSVGQLNTGELFF
TRBV6-5	TRBD1	-	TRBJ2-3	TGTGCCAGCAGTCTGGGGACAGGGGGCACAGATACGCAGTATTTT	CASSLGTGGTDTQYF
TRBV28	TRBD2	-	TRBJ2-7	TGTGCCAGCAGTTTCCGGGCTAGCGGGAGGGCCCTGGACGAGCAGTACTTC	CASSFRASGRALDEQYF
TRBV19	-	-	TRBJ1-2	TGTGCCAGTAGTATGCAGCTAACCGACAGGATCTATGGCTACACCTTC	CASSMQLTDRIYGYTF
TRBV5-5	-	-	TRBJ2-7	TGTGCCAGCAGCTCCGGGGTGACCTACGAGCAGTACTTC	CASSSGVTYEQYF
TRBV7-9	-	-	TRBJ1-6	TGTGCCAGCAGCTTAACGACAGAGGACACCCTCCACTTT	CASSLTTEDTLHF
TRBV2	-	few	TRBJ1-5	TGTGCCAGCAGCGGACACCAGGTCAACCAGCCCCAGCATTTT	CASSGHQVNQPQHF
TRBV7-9	-	-	TRBJ2-7	TGTGCCAGCAGCTTTGGGGCAGGTGCCGAGCAGTACTTC	CASSFGAGAEQYF
TRBV4-3	-	-	TRBJ2-1	TGCGCCAGCGGGTATAGGCAGGGCCTATACAATGAGCAGTTCTTC	CASGYRQGLYNEQFF